This T cell receptor (beta chain) was recovered during a study of T cells after posttransplantation cyclophosphamide. Study results and caveats: Recipient CMV seropositivity and CMV reactivation strongly tracked TRB clonality. Skin or GI-infiltrating T cells shared few TRB sequences with blood. Later post-transplant blood repertoires were often dominated by donor CD8+ memory clones.

Libraries were prepared by immunoSEQ multiplex PCR; TCRdb keeps only in-frame clonotypes and omits some of them. The sample has tens of thousands of clones, roughly 85% seen once. Controls had myeloablative marrow grafts with methotrexate and calcineurin inhibitor, sampled at 1 year. Germline CDR1 is SGHRS and CDR2 is YFSETQ. Trimming stripped 2 bases from V and 0 bases from J, with 7 bases between. This CDR3 is 14 amino acids long. With respect to this clone: Its antigen is undetermined.

The chain recombines TRBV5-1 with TRBJ2-3; D gene unclear. This TCR was sampled from a female patient aged 30 to 40 who received an allogeneic stem cell transplant from an unrelated donor, was CMV-positive, and had acute and chronic GVHD. Some T cells may be transferred from the graft donor. The sequencing used PBMCs, collected 350 to 400 days after allogeneic stem cell transplant with calcineurin inhibitor and methotrexate. The CDR3 loop reads CASSFGDSTDTQYF. CDR3 coding DNA: TGCGCCAGCAGCTTCGGAGATAGCACAGATACGCAGTATTTT.